This T cell receptor (beta chain) was retrieved from a study of blood T cell repertoires in COVID-19. Turning to the study itself: Sample material is recorded as cDNA or gDNA derived from T cells, B-cell-depleted T cells, or PBMCs.

Sequencing used immunoSEQ multiplex PCR; TCRdb keeps in-frame clones, though not all of them. The sample records about 120,000 clones, over 55% being singletons. Germline CDR1 reads LNHDA; CDR2 reads SQIVND (reference sequence). The germline V and J ends were trimmed by 5 bases and 3 bases, with 14 bases remaining between them. The CDR3 runs 14 residues. Sequencing was done on a sample of peripheral blood. This clonotype originated in a woman in her 70s with acute or convalescent COVID-19. The chain joins TRBV19 to TRBJ2-7, with a weak D call TRBD2 (5 bases). The CDR3 region is CASSLGGSYYEQYF. The CDR3 region has the DNA TGTGCCAGTAGTTTGGGCGGGTCCTACTACGAGCAGTACTTC.